The entry that follows covers one T cell receptor (beta chain) sequence. Its antigen has not been determined. The input lacks base qualities; no much larger clone sits a single base away. The donors were healthy, HIV-negative adults with no recently reported acute infections or vaccinations. Only Caucasian adults living in Nashville, Tennessee, USA were represented among the donors. CD4+ T cells were enriched through magnetic negative selection, after which naive cells were positively selected on CD45RA and the remaining negative fraction served as the memory subset. After blood collection by leukapheresis, PBMCs were isolated using Ficoll-Histopaque density gradient centrifugation and then cryopreserved in the vapor phase of liquid nitrogen. Purity and quantity of every magnetically sorted T cell population were checked by analytical flow cytometry. From each sorted fraction, genomic DNA was isolated and quantified by UV absorbance on a Nanodrop 2000c.

The CDR3 goes from the cysteine to the phenylalanine over 16 residues. CDR3 DNA only is kept here, 48 bases in frame from base 1. Taken from the germline V gene, the CDR1 and CDR2 loops are MNHEY and SVGAGI. The junction shows trimming of 2 bases on V and 3 bases on J, plus 14 bases between the germline ends. The entry originates in a study of shared clonotypes between healthy human individuals (TCRdb year 2020). Notes on the research overall: The cohort included a few men and two women between 18 and 49 years of age. For each donor, CD4 naive and CD4 memory were each given three plates, CD8 naive was given two plates, and CD8 memory was given one plate. The study deeply sequenced blood TCR repertoires of five healthy adults to estimate repertoire size and the extent of clonotype sharing between individuals. Libraries were prepared and TCR repertoires were sequenced by different laboratories using diverse techniques, in order to increase sequencing depth and limit assay-specific biases. Each donor's leukapheresis produced roughly between roughly 0.94 and 9.5 billion PBMCs. Beyond this particular receptor, the publication reports: Sharing across several donors was observed for approximately 5% of naive CD4, around 3.5% of naive CD8, over 2% of memory CD4, and about 0.4% of memory CD8 clonotypes. Larger estimated clonotype richness was generally found for naive subsets than for memory subsets. Incomplete sequencing was indicated by rarefaction of sorted-subset datasets, despite the large sequencing depth. Because the study included only a small number of donors, the genetic and exposure-history diversity represented was limited. Based on pairwise subsampling, the degree of clonotype sharing among donors was expected to be affected by sequencing depth. Clonotypes shared by all four sorted-subset donors showed higher generation probabilities than non-shared clonotypes. Only blood was sampled, and tissue TCR repertoires likely differ from those in blood.

Using the deep immunoSEQ assay, TCR CDR3 regions were amplified from genomic DNA by multiplex PCR. Extracted genomic DNA from each cell subset was spread evenly across all wells of several immunoSEQ 96-well plates, with each plate serving as a replicate. Each replicate PCR for sorted subsets received about 0.2 ug genomic DNA, equal to roughly 33,000 T cell genomes. Purified libraries were measured with a Qubit 3.0 fluorometer, size-checked on a Bioanalyzer 2100, and measured again with the KAPA Library Quantification kit. A separate single-read 150-cycle Illumina NextSeq 550 flow cell was used to sequence each immunoSEQ 96-well plate. The published analysis was carried out like this. Because the immunoSEQ output included only junctional sequences and no quality scores, the filtering could not be the same as the filtering used for full-length reads. To assign V/J genes and CDR3, sequences were annotated using PyIR, a Python wrapper for IgBLAST v1.9, with IMGT germline references. Reads with weak V/J assignments (E-value above 1e-6), missing CDR3, stop codons, out-of-frame junctions, or ambiguous translated residues were removed. A V3J clonotype was defined by an identical inferred V gene, J gene, and CDR3 amino acid sequence. The percentage overlap between two repertoires was calculated by dividing the number of shared unique clonotypes by the size of the smaller repertoire. Three approaches were used to assess repertoire richness: RTK rarefaction, the Chao1 estimator, and Recon v2.1 estimates of unobserved clonotypes. For all TCRbeta clonotypes obtained by the gDNA method from a few donors, generation probabilities were computed with OLGA. This immuneACCESS table, as held by TCRdb, lists in-frame sequences with V and J called but not all clones. Of the missing ones, under half trace to an unresolved V gene in checked studies; the others have no known cause. For V, J and clone size, that table is used; D and trimming come from the DNA. Here the sample has fewer than 1.8 million clones; 97% to 99% occur a single time. Of the sample, roughly 0.35% falls within the top ten clones.

The clonotype originates from a man younger than 45 in good health. The rearrangement joined TRBV6-5 to TRBJ2-1, with TRBD2 perhaps the D gene, on 5 matching bases. The material sequenced was naive CD4+ T cells sorted from blood. Reading the label with the study, this specimen's cell subset or site is: CD45RA+ positively selected. The bases read TGTGCCAGCAGTTACCTAGGGCCCAGCGGCTACAATGAGCAGTTCTTC. It codes for CASSYLGPSGYNEQFF.